Listed below are T cell receptor beta chains from one sample, sequenced in a study of blood T cell repertoires in COVID-19. Profiling relied on immunoSEQ multiplex PCR, and the TCRdb table lists in-frame clones only, not all of them. This sample has 200,000 or so clones, with around 89% found just once. Sequencing used PBMCs or T cells enriched from blood (not recorded which). The receptors originated from a woman in her late teens or twenties who had recovered from COVID-19. Both conserved end residues are part of each CDR3. Each record gives: clone size, D gene, V gene, J gene, CDR3 DNA, CDR3 protein. The D gene is left open where the match is weak. Clone size is shown for a subset of rows, as once, few, many or a class of expanded clone.

clone size: .; D gene: .; V gene: TRBV6-6; J gene: TRBJ1-4; CDR3 DNA: TGTGCCAGCAGTTACGGAGGGGAAAAACTGTTTTTT; CDR3 protein: CASSYGGEKLFF
clone size: .; D gene: .; V gene: TRBV5-5; J gene: TRBJ1-1; CDR3 DNA: TGTGCCAGCAGCTTGGCTGTCCTAGGAGAGAAGAACACTGAAGCTTTCTTT; CDR3 protein: CASSLAVLGEKNTEAFF
clone size: .; D gene: TRBD1; V gene: TRBV27; J gene: TRBJ1-6; CDR3 DNA: TGTGCCAGCAGTACGACAGGGGAAGGTTCACCCCTCCACTTT; CDR3 protein: CASSTTGEGSPLHF
clone size: .; D gene: .; V gene: TRBV2; J gene: TRBJ1-6; CDR3 DNA: TGTGCCAGCAGGAGGGACATTAATTCACCCCTCCACTTT; CDR3 protein: CASRRDINSPLHF
clone size: .; D gene: .; V gene: TRBV7-9; J gene: TRBJ2-2; CDR3 DNA: TGTGCCTGCGGGGGCCCCGGGGAGCTGTTTTTT; CDR3 protein: CACGGPGELFF
clone size: .; D gene: .; V gene: TRBV24-1; J gene: TRBJ2-3; CDR3 DNA: TGTGCCACCAGTGAAGGGGTCGGCACAGATACGCAGTATTTT; CDR3 protein: CATSEGVGTDTQYF
clone size: .; D gene: TRBD1; V gene: TRBV19; J gene: TRBJ1-5; CDR3 DNA: TGTGCCAGTAAGGACGTGACAGGGTTAGTCCAGCCCCAGCATTTT; CDR3 protein: CASKDVTGLVQPQHF
clone size: .; D gene: TRBD1; V gene: TRBV7-2; J gene: TRBJ1-2; CDR3 DNA: TGTGCCAGCAGCCCTAGACAGGGAAGGGGCTACACCTTC; CDR3 protein: CASSPRQGRGYTF
clone size: .; D gene: .; V gene: TRBV4-1; J gene: TRBJ2-5; CDR3 DNA: TGCGCCAGCAGCCAACTAGGGGTGCAAGAGACCCAGTACTTC; CDR3 protein: CASSQLGVQETQYF
clone size: .; D gene: .; V gene: TRBV7-8; J gene: TRBJ1-3; CDR3 DNA: TGTGCCAGCAGCACCCACAGCAGCTCTGGAAACACCATATATTTT; CDR3 protein: CASSTHSSSGNTIYF
clone size: once; D gene: .; V gene: TRBV9; J gene: TRBJ1-4; CDR3 DNA: TGTGCCAGCAGCGTAGCTTATCGCAGGGGTAATGAAAAACTGTTTTTT; CDR3 protein: CASSVAYRRGNEKLFF
clone size: once; D gene: TRBD2; V gene: TRBV19; J gene: TRBJ2-1; CDR3 DNA: TGTGCCAGTAGTATAGCGGGGGGGGCGAACAATGAGCAGTTCTTC; CDR3 protein: CASSIAGGANNEQFF
clone size: once; D gene: .; V gene: TRBV9; J gene: TRBJ2-5; CDR3 DNA: TGTGCCAGCAGCGTAGCAGACAGCAGGGCGACGCAAGAGACCCAGTACTTC; CDR3 protein: CASSVADSRATQETQYF
clone size: .; D gene: TRBD1; V gene: TRBV3-1/TRBV3-2; J gene: TRBJ1-1; CDR3 DNA: TGTGCCAGCAGCCCACCCCCGGGACAGACGAACACTGAAGCTTTCTTT; CDR3 protein: CASSPPPGQTNTEAFF
clone size: .; D gene: TRBD1; V gene: TRBV5-4; J gene: TRBJ2-7; CDR3 DNA: TGTGCCAGCAGCCAGACAGGGGACACCTACGAGCAGTACTTC; CDR3 protein: CASSQTGDTYEQYF
clone size: .; D gene: .; V gene: TRBV19; J gene: TRBJ1-1; CDR3 DNA: TGTGCCAGTCAGAGGGGGGGAACCACTGAAGCTTTCTTT; CDR3 protein: CASQRGGTTEAFF
clone size: .; D gene: .; V gene: TRBV7-9; J gene: TRBJ1-4; CDR3 DNA: TGTGCCAGCAGCCCGCCTCGTGACAGTACGATAACTAATGAAAAACTGTTTTTT; CDR3 protein: CASSPPRDSTITNEKLFF
clone size: once; D gene: .; V gene: TRBV19; J gene: TRBJ2-1; CDR3 DNA: TGTGCCAGTAGTATGAGAGGGGGTTCCTACAATGAGCAGTTCTTC; CDR3 protein: CASSMRGGSYNEQFF
clone size: .; D gene: TRBD1; V gene: TRBV2; J gene: TRBJ1-5; CDR3 DNA: TGTGCCAGCAGTGAATACGGGACAGAACAGCCCCAGCATTTT; CDR3 protein: CASSEYGTEQPQHF
clone size: .; D gene: TRBD1; V gene: TRBV15; J gene: TRBJ2-7; CDR3 DNA: TGTGCCACCAGCTCCCTGACAGGGGCGCCGTACTTC; CDR3 protein: CATSSLTGAPYF
clone size: .; D gene: .; V gene: TRBV4-2; J gene: TRBJ1-2; CDR3 DNA: TGTGCCAGCAGCCAGGCGGACCCGAGGACAAGTCTTAGAGGCTACACCTTC; CDR3 protein: CASSQADPRTSLRGYTF
clone size: .; D gene: .; V gene: TRBV5-1; J gene: TRBJ2-5; CDR3 DNA: TGCGCCAGCAGCCCCGAATACTCGGAGACCCAGTACTTC; CDR3 protein: CASSPEYSETQYF
clone size: .; D gene: TRBD1; V gene: TRBV7-2; J gene: TRBJ1-2; CDR3 DNA: TGTGCCAGCAGTCCAGCCGTCATACCGGGACAGGGAGTATACACCTTC; CDR3 protein: CASSPAVIPGQGVYTF
clone size: .; D gene: .; V gene: TRBV28; J gene: TRBJ1-1; CDR3 DNA: TGTGCCAGCAGCCTAGGGAGGCGGGGTACTGAAGCTTTCTTT; CDR3 protein: CASSLGRRGTEAFF